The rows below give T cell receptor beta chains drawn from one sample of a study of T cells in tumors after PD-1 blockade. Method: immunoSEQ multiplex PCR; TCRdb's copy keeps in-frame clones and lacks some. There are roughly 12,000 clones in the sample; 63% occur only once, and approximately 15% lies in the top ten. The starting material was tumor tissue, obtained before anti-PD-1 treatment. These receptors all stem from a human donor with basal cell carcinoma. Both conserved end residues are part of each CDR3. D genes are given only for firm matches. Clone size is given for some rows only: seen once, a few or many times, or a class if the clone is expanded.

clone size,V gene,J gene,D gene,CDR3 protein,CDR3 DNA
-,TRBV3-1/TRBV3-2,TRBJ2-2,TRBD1,CASSPRLGTGNAGELFF,TGTGCCAGCAGCCCCCGTCTAGGGACAGGGAACGCCGGGGAGCTGTTTTTT
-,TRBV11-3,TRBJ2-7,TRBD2,CASSLGLPPQEQYF,TGTGCCAGCAGCTTGGGACTACCCCCGCAAGAGCAGTACTTC
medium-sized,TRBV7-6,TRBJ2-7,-,CASSLDSGLGSSYEQYF,TGTGCCAGCAGCTTAGATTCGGGACTGGGGTCATCCTACGAGCAGTACTTC
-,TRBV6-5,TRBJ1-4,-,CASSYQGTATNEKLFF,TGTGCCAGCAGTTACCAGGGGACGGCAACTAATGAAAAACTGTTTTTT
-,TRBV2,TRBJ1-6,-,CASSAGQSPLHF,TGTGCCAGCAGTGCGGGACAATCACCCCTCCACTTT
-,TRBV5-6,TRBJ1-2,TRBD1,CASSLPRTGGNYGYTF,TGTGCCAGCAGCTTGCCCCGGACAGGCGGTAACTATGGCTACACCTTC
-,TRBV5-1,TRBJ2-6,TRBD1,CASSWTGGGGANVLTF,TGCGCCAGCAGCTGGACAGGGGGCGGTGGGGCCAACGTCCTGACTTTC
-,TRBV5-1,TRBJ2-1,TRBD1,CASSLGQGNNEQFF,TGCGCCAGCAGCTTGGGACAGGGAAATAATGAGCAGTTCTTC
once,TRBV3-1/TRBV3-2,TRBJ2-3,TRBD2,CASSPWAAGGNTDTQYF,TGTGCCAGCAGCCCCTGGGCAGCGGGAGGAAACACAGATACGCAGTATTTT
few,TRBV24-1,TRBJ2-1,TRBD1,CATSESGGMWPNEQFF,TGTGCCACCAGTGAGTCAGGGGGCATGTGGCCTAATGAGCAGTTCTTC
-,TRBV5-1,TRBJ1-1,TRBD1,CASSESPTGVNTEAFF,TGCGCCAGCAGCGAAAGCCCTACAGGGGTGAACACTGAAGCTTTCTTT
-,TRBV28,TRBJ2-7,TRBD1,CASRPDRGQGYEQYF,TGTGCCAGCAGGCCCGACAGGGGGCAAGGCTACGAGCAGTACTTC
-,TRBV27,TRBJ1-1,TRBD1,CASSLRQGQVNTEAFF,TGTGCCAGCAGTTTAAGACAGGGGCAGGTGAACACTGAAGCTTTCTTT
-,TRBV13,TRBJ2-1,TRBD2,CASRPWALGLVSAEEQFF,TGTGCCAGCAGGCCGTGGGCCCTGGGACTAGTCAGCGCTGAAGAGCAGTTCTTC
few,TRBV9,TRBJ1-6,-,CASSVRGPPLHF,TGTGCCAGCAGCGTTCGTGGGCCACCCCTCCACTTT
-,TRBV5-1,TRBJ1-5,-,CASSLGGRRDQPQHF,TGCGCCAGCAGCTTGGGAGGTCGAAGGGATCAGCCCCAGCATTTT
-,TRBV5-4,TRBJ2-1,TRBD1,CASSLGQGVPGNEQFF,TGTGCCAGCAGCTTGGGACAGGGGGTTCCAGGAAATGAGCAGTTCTTC
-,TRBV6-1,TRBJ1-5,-,CASSELTGYSNQPQHF,TGTGCCAGCAGTGAATTGACAGGCTACAGCAATCAGCCCCAGCATTTT
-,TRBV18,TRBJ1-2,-,CASSPTARSEGYGYTF,TGTGCCAGCTCACCTACCGCCCGCAGTGAGGGGTATGGCTACACCTTC
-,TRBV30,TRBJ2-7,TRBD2,CAWSVPSGYEQYF,TGTGCCTGGAGTGTACCTAGCGGGTACGAGCAGTACTTC
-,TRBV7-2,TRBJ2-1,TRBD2,CASSLDLLAGPRSEQFF,TGTGCCAGCAGCTTAGACCTACTAGCGGGGCCCCGGAGTGAGCAGTTCTTC
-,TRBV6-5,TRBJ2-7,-,CASSPGAYEQYF,TGTGCCAGCAGTCCAGGGGCCTACGAGCAGTACTTC
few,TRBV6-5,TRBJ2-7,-,CASKGVALSYEQYF,TGTGCCAGCAAAGGGGTAGCGCTGTCCTACGAGCAGTACTTC
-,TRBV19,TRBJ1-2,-,CASSIDRTETYGYTF,TGTGCCAGTAGTATAGATCGGACGGAGACCTATGGCTACACCTTC
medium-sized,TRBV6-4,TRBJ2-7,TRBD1,CASSDSGTVAYEQYF,TGTGCCAGCAGTGACTCTGGGACAGTAGCCTACGAGCAGTACTTC
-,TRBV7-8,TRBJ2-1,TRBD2,CASSLLAGGRYNEQFF,TGTGCCAGCAGCCTCCTCGCGGGAGGCCGTTACAATGAGCAGTTCTTC
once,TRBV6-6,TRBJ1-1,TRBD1,CASRLQGAGTEAFF,TGTGCCAGCAGATTACAGGGGGCCGGGACTGAAGCTTTCTTT
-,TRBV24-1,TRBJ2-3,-,CATGSRDTQYF,TGTGCCACGGGAAGCCGAGATACGCAGTATTTT
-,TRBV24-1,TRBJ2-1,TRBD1,CATSDPGQVNEQFF,TGTGCCACCAGTGATCCCGGACAGGTCAATGAGCAGTTCTTC
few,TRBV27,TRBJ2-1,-,CASSSWLRRGPYNEQFF,TGTGCCAGCAGTTCGTGGCTGCGCAGAGGGCCCTACAATGAGCAGTTCTTC
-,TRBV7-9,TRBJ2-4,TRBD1,CASSLGQGGNIQYF,TGTGCCAGCAGCTTAGGACAGGGGGGGAACATTCAGTACTTC
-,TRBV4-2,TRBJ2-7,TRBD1,CASSQSGDARQGWYEQYF,TGTGCCAGCAGCCAATCAGGAGACGCGAGACAGGGGTGGTACGAGCAGTACTTC
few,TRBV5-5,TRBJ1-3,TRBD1,CASSLNRGHGNTIYF,TGTGCCAGCAGCTTGAACAGGGGGCATGGAAACACCATATATTTT
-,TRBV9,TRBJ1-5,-,CASSVDGQPQHF,TGTGCCAGCAGCGTAGACGGTCAGCCCCAGCATTTT
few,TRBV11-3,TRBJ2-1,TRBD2,CASSFPGLAGGPRSDEQFF,TGTGCCAGCAGCTTCCCGGGACTAGCGGGAGGGCCTCGTTCCGATGAGCAGTTCTTC
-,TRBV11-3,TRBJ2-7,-,CASSFALGDSYEQYF,TGTGCCAGCAGCTTTGCACTTGGAGACTCCTACGAGCAGTACTTC
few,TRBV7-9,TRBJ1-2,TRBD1,CASSLNPGQGATINYGYTF,TGTGCCAGCAGCTTAAACCCGGGGCAGGGGGCTACTATTAACTATGGCTACACCTTC
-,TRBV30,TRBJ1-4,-,CACLGPGLDEKLFF,TGTGCCTGCCTTGGACCGGGACTGGATGAAAAACTGTTTTTT
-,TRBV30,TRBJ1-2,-,CAWSREAAHGYTF,TGTGCCTGGAGTAGAGAGGCAGCACATGGCTACACCTTC
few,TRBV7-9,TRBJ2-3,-,CASSPSGDTDTQYF,TGTGCCAGCAGCCCATCTGGAGACACAGATACGCAGTATTTT
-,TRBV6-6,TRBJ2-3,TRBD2,CASSHKRGLAPRSTDTQYF,TGTGCCAGCAGTCACAAAAGGGGACTAGCCCCTCGAAGCACAGATACGCAGTATTTT
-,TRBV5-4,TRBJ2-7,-,CASSPGASKDYEQYF,TGTGCCAGCAGCCCTGGGGCAAGTAAAGACTACGAGCAGTACTTC
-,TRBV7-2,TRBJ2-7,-,CASSSQRADYEQYF,TGTGCCAGCAGCTCACAGCGGGCGGACTACGAGCAGTACTTC
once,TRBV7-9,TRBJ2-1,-,CASSLMKGNEQFF,TGTGCCAGCAGCCTCATGAAGGGCAATGAGCAGTTCTTC
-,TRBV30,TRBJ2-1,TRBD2,CALNGASGRTNEQFF,TGTGCCTTAAATGGGGCTAGCGGGAGAACCAATGAGCAGTTCTTC
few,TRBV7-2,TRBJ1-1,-,CASSPRGGARDTEAFF,TGTGCCAGCAGCCCCCGCGGGGGGGCGCGGGACACTGAAGCTTTCTTT
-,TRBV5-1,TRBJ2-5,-,CASSLVRAPGETQYF,TGCGCCAGCAGCTTGGTTAGGGCTCCCGGGGAGACCCAGTACTTC
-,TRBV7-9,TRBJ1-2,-,CASSLDGANYGYTF,TGTGCCAGCAGCTTAGACGGAGCTAACTATGGCTACACCTTC
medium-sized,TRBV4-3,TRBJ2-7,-,CASSQRPAGYYEQYF,TGCGCCAGCAGCCAACGACCGGCCGGCTACTACGAGCAGTACTTC
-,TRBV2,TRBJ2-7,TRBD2,CASSRTSGGTNEQYF,TGTGCCAGCAGCCGGACTAGCGGGGGGACCAACGAGCAGTACTTC
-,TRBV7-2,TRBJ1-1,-,CASSLGRTTEAFF,TGTGCCAGCAGCTTAGGGAGGACCACTGAAGCTTTCTTT
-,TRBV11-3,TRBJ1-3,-,CASSNPPGSGNTIYF,TGTGCCAGCAGCAACCCCCCAGGCTCTGGAAACACCATATATTTT
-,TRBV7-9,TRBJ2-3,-,CASTVLGGRGSTDTQYF,TGTGCCAGCACCGTTCTAGGGGGGCGAGGGAGCACAGATACGCAGTATTTT
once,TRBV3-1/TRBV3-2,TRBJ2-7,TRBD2,CASSQRLAGGLYEQYF,TGTGCCAGCAGCCAACGACTAGCGGGGGGCCTATACGAGCAGTACTTC
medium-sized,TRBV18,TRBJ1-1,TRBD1,CASSKLGQLKAFF,TGTGCCAGCTCAAAACTGGGACAGCTAAAAGCTTTCTTT